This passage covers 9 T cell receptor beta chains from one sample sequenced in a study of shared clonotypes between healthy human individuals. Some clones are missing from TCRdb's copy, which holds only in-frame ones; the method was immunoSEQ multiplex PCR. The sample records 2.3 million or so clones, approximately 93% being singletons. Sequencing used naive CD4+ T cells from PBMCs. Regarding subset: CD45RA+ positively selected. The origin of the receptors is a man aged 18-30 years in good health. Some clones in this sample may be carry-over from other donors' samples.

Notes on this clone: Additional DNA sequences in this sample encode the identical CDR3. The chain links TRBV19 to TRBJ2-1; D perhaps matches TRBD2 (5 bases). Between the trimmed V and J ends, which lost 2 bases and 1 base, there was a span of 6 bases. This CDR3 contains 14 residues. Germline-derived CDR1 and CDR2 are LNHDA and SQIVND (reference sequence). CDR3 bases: TGTGCCAGTAGTATACGGGGATCCTACAATGAGCAGTTCTTC. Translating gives CASSIRGSYNEQFF.

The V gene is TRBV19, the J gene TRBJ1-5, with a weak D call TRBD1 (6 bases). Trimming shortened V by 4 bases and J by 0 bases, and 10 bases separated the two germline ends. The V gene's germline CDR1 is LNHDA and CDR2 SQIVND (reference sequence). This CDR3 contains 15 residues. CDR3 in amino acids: CASSRPGDSNQPQHF. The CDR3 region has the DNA TGTGCCAGTAGTAGACCAGGGGATAGCAATCAGCCCCAGCATTTT.

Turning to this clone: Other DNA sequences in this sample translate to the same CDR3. The CDR3 nucleotides are TGTGCCAGCAGTTTAACAGGGTACAATGAGCAGTTCTTC. Translated, it gives CASSLTGYNEQFF. The chain recombines TRBV28 with TRBJ2-1; D is possibly TRBD1 (6 bases). This CDR3 has 13 amino acids. Trimming took 2 bases from V and 4 from J, leaving 6 bases between them. Germline CDR1 reads MDHEN; CDR2 reads SYDVKM.

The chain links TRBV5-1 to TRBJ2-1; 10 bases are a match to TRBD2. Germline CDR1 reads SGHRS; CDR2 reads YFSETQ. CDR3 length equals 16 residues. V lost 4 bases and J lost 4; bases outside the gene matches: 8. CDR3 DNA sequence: TGCGCCAGCAGCGGCGTGGTAGCGGGAGGTTACAATGAGCAGTTCTTC. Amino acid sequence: CASSGVVAGGYNEQFF.

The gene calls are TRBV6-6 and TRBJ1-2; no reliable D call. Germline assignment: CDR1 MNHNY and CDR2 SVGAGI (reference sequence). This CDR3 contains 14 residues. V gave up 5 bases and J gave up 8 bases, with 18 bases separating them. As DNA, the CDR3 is TGTGCCAGCAGTCCCCGAACACAAGATAGCGGCTACACCTTC. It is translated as CASSPRTQDSGYTF.

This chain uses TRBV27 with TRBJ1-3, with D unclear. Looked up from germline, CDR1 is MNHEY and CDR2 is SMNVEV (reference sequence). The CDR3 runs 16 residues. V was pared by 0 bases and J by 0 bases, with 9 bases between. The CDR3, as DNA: TGTGCCAGCAGTTTATCAACCCGAGGCTCTGGAAACACCATATATTTT. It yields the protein CASSLSTRGSGNTIYF.

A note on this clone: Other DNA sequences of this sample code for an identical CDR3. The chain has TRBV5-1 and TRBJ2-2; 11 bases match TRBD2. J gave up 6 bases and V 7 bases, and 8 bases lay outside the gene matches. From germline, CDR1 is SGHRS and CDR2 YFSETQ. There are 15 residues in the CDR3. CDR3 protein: CASSLLAGGPGELFF. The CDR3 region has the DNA TGCGCCAGCTCCCTTTTAGCGGGAGGGCCCGGGGAGCTGTTTTTT.

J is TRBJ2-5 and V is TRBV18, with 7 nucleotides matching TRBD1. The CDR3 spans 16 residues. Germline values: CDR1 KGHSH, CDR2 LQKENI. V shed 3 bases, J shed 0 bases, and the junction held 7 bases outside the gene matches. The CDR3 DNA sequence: TGTGCCAGCTCACCTGTGGGACAGCACTACCAAGAGACCCAGTACTTC. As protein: CASSPVGQHYQETQYF.

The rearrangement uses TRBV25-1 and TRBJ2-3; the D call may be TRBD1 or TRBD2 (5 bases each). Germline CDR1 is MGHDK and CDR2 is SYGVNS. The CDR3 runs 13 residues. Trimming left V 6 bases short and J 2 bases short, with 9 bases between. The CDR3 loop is CASRGEPTDTQYF. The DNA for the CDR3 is TGTGCCAGCAGGGGGGAACCCACAGATACGCAGTATTTT. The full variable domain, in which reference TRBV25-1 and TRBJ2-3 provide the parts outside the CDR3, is EADIYQTPRYLVIGTGKKITLECSQTMGHDKMYWYQQDPGMELHLIHYSYGVNSTEKGDLSSESTVSRIRTEHFPLTLESARPSHTSQYLCASRGEPTDTQYFGPGTRLTVL.